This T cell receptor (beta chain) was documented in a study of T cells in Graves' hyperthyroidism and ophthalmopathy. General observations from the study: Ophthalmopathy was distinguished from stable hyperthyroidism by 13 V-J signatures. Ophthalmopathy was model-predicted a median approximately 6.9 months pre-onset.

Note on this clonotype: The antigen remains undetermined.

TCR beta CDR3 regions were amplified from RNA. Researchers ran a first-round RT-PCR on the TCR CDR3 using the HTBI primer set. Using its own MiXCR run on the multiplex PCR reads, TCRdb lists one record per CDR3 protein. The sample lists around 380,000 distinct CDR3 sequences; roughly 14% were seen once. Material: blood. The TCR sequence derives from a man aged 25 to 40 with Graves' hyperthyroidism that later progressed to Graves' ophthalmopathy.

The CDR3 region has the DNA TGTGCCAGCAGCACGCGGGCTTCCGAAGAGACCCAGTACTTC. This translates into CASSTRASEETQYF. This sequence joins TRBV13 and TRBJ2-5; tentative D call: TRBD2 (5 bases). CDR1 is PRHDT and CDR2 is FYEKMQ in the germline V gene (reference sequence). This CDR3 comprises 14 residues. Trimming removed 5 bases from V and 3 bases from J, with 13 bases in between.